In this sample, the clone carrying this T cell receptor beta chain turned up a few times. Antigen: not known. Listed TCR primers, together with previously described methods, were used for the bulk TCR libraries. Using its own MiXCR run on the PCR reads, TCRdb lists one record per CDR3 protein. The sample yields about 500,000 distinct CDR3 sequences, around 23% seen once. This entry comes from a study of molecular identifiers for immune sequencing clone quantification. The overall study: Five portions were made in replicates from RNA of approximately 20,000 or 98,000 naive CD8 cells, and four underwent sequencing.

The germline V gene has CDR1 SGHAT and CDR2 FQNNGV. This CDR3 contains 15 residues. The junction had 5 bases not matched to a gene; V was cut back by 3 bases and J by 7 bases. Study-wide findings and caveats: Clonotypes surpassing 20 RNA copies contained over 98% of effector molecules, versus under 1% in naive cells.

Sequencing was carried out using naive CD8+ T cells from blood, with Jurkat cell RNA spiked in. The sample's subset: FACS-sorted CD8+CD4-CCR7+CD45RA+ naive T cells. This chain connects TRBV11-2 to TRBJ2-7, with 14 bases lining up with TRBD2. The receptor was derived from a human donor in good health. Some libraries in this study had Jurkat cell RNA spiked in. CDR3 region: CASSLGLAGVLEQYF. The CDR3 nucleotides are TGTGCCAGCAGCTTGGGACTAGCGGGAGTGTTGGAGCAGTACTTC.